The 24 T cell receptor beta chains listed next were all sequenced from one sample in a study of blood T cell repertoires in COVID-19. Profiling relied on immunoSEQ multiplex PCR, and the TCRdb table lists in-frame clones only, not all of them. This table holds 95,000 to 150,000 clones, around three quarters found once. Material for sequencing was peripheral blood. These receptor sequences come from a middle-aged man with active or convalescent COVID-19.

The genes are TRBV6-2 or TRBV6-3 and TRBJ2-1; no definite D call. The CDR3 covers 12 residues. The V end lost 4 bases, the J end lost 3 bases, and 4 bases lay between the germline ends. Germline CDR1 MNHEY, CDR2 SVGEGT. In nucleotides, the CDR3 is TGTGCCAGCAGTTCCGTCTACAATGAGCAGTTCTTC. This gives the protein CASSSVYNEQFF.

The genes are TRBV13 and TRBJ1-3; maybe TRBD1 (6 bases). The V end was cut by 0 bases, the J end by 4 bases, with 16 bases between. The germline V gene has CDR1 PRHDT and CDR2 FYEKMQ (reference sequence). The CDR3 has 17 amino acids. The CDR3 DNA sequence: TGTGCCAGCAGCTTAGGCTATCTACAGGGCCCGGGAAACACCATATATTTT. Residues: CASSLGYLQGPGNTIYF.

The gene calls are TRBV6-5 and TRBJ1-1, with TRBD1 identical over 7 bases. CDR1 MNHEY and CDR2 SVGAGI come from the germline V gene. The CDR3 sequence is 13 residues long. V lost 6 bases, J lost 1 base, and 2 bases stayed unmatched. CDR3 residues: CASRTGSNTEAFF. The CDR3, as DNA: TGTGCCAGCAGGACAGGGTCGAACACTGAAGCTTTCTTT.

V and J are TRBV6-4 and TRBJ2-7; 10 bases agree with TRBD2. V was pared by 6 bases and J by 6 bases, with 14 bases of the junction left unmatched. Germline V gives CDR1 MRHNA, CDR2 SNTAGT. The CDR3 is 16 amino acids. CDR3 sequence reads: CASSRPGTSERGEQYF. CDR3 nucleotide sequence: TGTGCCAGCAGCCGCCCAGGGACTAGCGAACGGGGCGAGCAGTACTTC.

This clone appeared a few times. The chain couples TRBV7-6 to TRBJ1-6; TRBD1 matches at 8 bases. The CDR3 loop spans 16 amino acids. V was pared by 5 bases and J by 6 bases, with 9 bases of the junction left unmatched. Germline-derived CDR1 and CDR2 are SGHVS and FNYEAQ. DNA of the CDR3: TGTGCCAGCAGCACATCCGGGACAGGCGTTAATTCACCCCTCCACTTT. As protein: CASSTSGTGVNSPLHF.

The chain uses TRBV18 and TRBJ1-5; D is uncertain. Trimming cost V 5 bases and J 0 bases, with 8 bases left between them. Germline V lookup: CDR1 KGHSH, CDR2 LQKENI. The CDR3 extends over 14 amino acids. The CDR3 nucleotides are TGTGCCAGCTCATCCTATAATAGCAATCAGCCCCAGCATTTT. It is translated as CASSSYNSNQPQHF. Based on the CDR3 plus reference TRBV18 and TRBJ1-5, the full variable domain is NAGVMQNPRHLVRRRGQEARLRCSPMKGHSHVYWYRQLPEEGLKFMVYLQKENIIDESGMPKERFSAEFPKEGPSILRIQQVVRGDSAAYFCASSSYNSNQPQHFGDGTRLSIL.

This clone was observed a few times. The V gene is TRBV5-6, the J gene TRBJ1-4; 10 bases line up with TRBD1. J lost 7 bases, V lost 4 bases, and 7 bases had no gene match. The CDR3 is made up of 15 amino acids. Germline V gene sequence: CDR1 SGHDT, CDR2 YYEEEE. The CDR3 DNA is TGTGCCAGCAGCGTCCGACAGGGGGCGCTTGAAAAACTGTTTTTT. This gives the protein CASSVRQGALEKLFF.

This clone was observed a handful of times. The rearrangement uses TRBV13 and TRBJ2-3; perhaps TRBD2 as D (7 bases). The V and J ends lost 8 bases and 4 bases respectively, with 22 bases between them. The CDR3 is 16 residues long. CDR1 is PRHDT, CDR2 FYEKMQ, per germline (reference sequence). CDR3 in DNA: TGTGCCAGCTGCCCATCGTGGGGGGGCCGTTCAGATACGCAGTATTTT. Its translation is CASCPSWGGRSDTQYF.

The chain links TRBV24-1 to TRBJ1-5; TRBD1 agrees at 7 bases. The germline gives CDR1 KGHDR, CDR2 SFDVKD. With 5 bases clipped from V and 1 base from J, the junction kept 7 bases outside the gene matches. This CDR3 contains 16 residues. The DNA of the CDR3 is TGTGCCACCAGTGCCCAGACAGGGACGAGCAATCAGCCCCAGCATTTT. The encoded protein is CATSAQTGTSNQPQHF.

The V gene is TRBV19, the J gene TRBJ2-3; maybe TRBD2 (6 bases). This CDR3 region has 14 residues. With 5 bases removed from V and 3 bases from J, the gap between germline ends came to 12 bases. The germline CDR1 and CDR2 sequences are LNHDA and SQIVND (reference sequence). This CDR3 is CASSPQAGTDTQYF. CDR3 nucleotides: TGTGCCAGTAGTCCGCAGGCGGGGACAGATACGCAGTATTTT.

This chain connects TRBV7-3 to TRBJ1-1; TRBD1 is a possible D gene (5 bases). In germline, CDR1 is SGHTA, CDR2 FQGTGA. V was cut by 5 bases and J by 3 bases, with 16 bases left in between. This CDR3 is 15 amino acids long. The CDR3 is CASSREGQGDTEAFF. The CDR3 region has the DNA TGTGCCAGCAGCAGGGAAGGGCAGGGCGACACTGAAGCTTTCTTT.

This chain links TRBV29-1 with TRBJ2-1; 7 bases are shared with TRBD1. The CDR3 covers 14 residues. Germline trimming cut 6 bases from V and 9 bases from J; bases unmatched to any gene: 14. Germline values: CDR1 SQVTM, CDR2 ANQGSEA. The CDR3 bases are TGCAGCGTCTTTCTTCTGGGTGAGGGGGCTGAGCAGTTCTTC. This gives the protein CSVFLLGEGAEQFF.

The V gene is TRBV10-3, the J gene TRBJ1-2, with D perhaps matching TRBD1 (6 bases). Trimming removed 6 bases at V and 4 bases at J, with 18 bases between. The CDR3 contains 15 residues. Per germline, CDR1 ENHRY and CDR2 SYGVKD. For the CDR3, the DNA is TGTGCCATCAGGCCCGGCGGGGGGGCGGGCTATGGCTACACCTTC. Amino acids: CAIRPGGGAGYGYTF.

This clone was found once. V and J are TRBV2 and TRBJ2-5, with D perhaps TRBD1 (5 bases). Trimming took 8 bases from V and 4 from J, leaving 14 bases between them. Germline-derived CDR1 and CDR2 are SNHLY and FYNNEI. The CDR3 length is 13 residues. CDR3 DNA sequence: TGTGCCAGCGGGGCCCTCCCCCCAGAGACCCAGTACTTC. Its protein product is CASGALPPETQYF.

V is TRBV5-1 and J is TRBJ1-3; D is undetermined. Trimming cost V 0 bases and J 0 bases, with 7 bases left between them. Germline V gene lookup returns CDR1 SGHRS and CDR2 YFSETQ. The CDR3 extends over 15 amino acids. CDR3 region: CASSLGLVSGNTIYF. The CDR3 nucleotides read TGCGCCAGCAGCTTGGGACTGGTCTCTGGAAACACCATATATTTT.

The CDR3 is CASSQVSGSGTEAFF. The CDR3 bases are TGTGCCAGCAGCCAAGTTTCTGGTTCGGGCACTGAAGCTTTCTTT. The V call is TRBV3-1 (or the pseudogene TRBV3-2), the J call TRBJ1-1, with unresolved D. This CDR3 is 15 amino acids long. Between the trimmed V and J ends, which lost 1 base and 4 bases, there was a span of 13 bases. Germline V gives CDR1 LGHDT, CDR2 YNNKEL (reference sequence).

V and J are TRBV13 and TRBJ2-3, with a possible D match to TRBD1 (6 bases). Trimming shortened V by 8 bases and J by 8 bases, and 20 bases separated the two germline ends. Germline CDR1 is PRHDT and CDR2 is FYEKMQ (reference sequence). CDR3 length equals 14 residues. DNA for the CDR3: TGTGCCAGCGGCCTCTACAGGGTAGATGGTACGCAGTATTTT. Encoded protein: CASGLYRVDGTQYF.

This rearrangement joins TRBV19 to TRBJ2-7; D is perhaps TRBD2 (5 bases). Germline V gives CDR1 LNHDA, CDR2 SQIVND (reference sequence). The CDR3 covers 13 residues. The germline V and J ends were trimmed by 3 bases and 5 bases, with 11 bases remaining between them. CDR3: CASSIGSGNEQYF. The DNA of the CDR3 is TGTGCCAGTAGTATTGGTTCGGGGAACGAGCAGTACTTC.

The chain joins TRBV14 to TRBJ2-3; 8 bases map to TRBD1. The length of the CDR3 is 13 residues. Trimming removed 5 bases from V and 4 bases from J; junction bases left unmatched: 2. CDR1 SGHDN and CDR2 FVKESK come from the germline V gene. CDR3 sequence reads: CASSSQGADTQYF. The CDR3, as DNA: TGTGCCAGCAGCTCACAGGGGGCAGATACGCAGTATTTT.

The V gene is TRBV6-6, the J gene TRBJ2-1; 7 nucleotides align to TRBD1. The ends lost 5 bases at V and 6 bases at J; junction bases unmatched: 7. The CDR3 is 14 residues long. The germline V gene encodes CDR1 MNHNY and CDR2 SVGAGI (reference sequence). The CDR3, as DNA: TGTGCCAGCAGTGCCAGACAGGGTAGCAATGAGCAGTTCTTC. Amino acid sequence: CASSARQGSNEQFF.

This chain joins TRBV9 and TRBJ1-2; TRBD1 agrees at 7 bases. Per the germline V gene, CDR1 is SGDLS and CDR2 is YYNGEE. This CDR3 contains 15 residues. Trimming removed 1 base from V and 4 bases from J; junction bases left unmatched: 7. CDR3 sequence reads: CASSVSTGNTYGYTF. Here the CDR3 DNA reads TGTGCCAGCAGCGTATCGACAGGGAATACCTATGGCTACACCTTC.

The rearrangement joins TRBV28 to TRBJ1-1, with D possibly matching TRBD1 (6 bases). Germline V gene data show CDR1 as MDHEN and CDR2 as SYDVKM. The CDR3 runs 14 residues. Trimming cost V 6 bases and J 3 bases, with 14 bases left between them. The CDR3 DNA is TGTGCCAGCAGGAGGAGTGGGGGCGACACTGAAGCTTTCTTT. Its protein is CASRRSGGDTEAFF.

J is TRBJ1-1 and V is TRBV19; tentatively, D is TRBD1 (5 bases). The CDR3 consists of 14 residues. Trimming left V 2 bases short and J 6 bases short, with 13 bases between. The V gene's germline CDR1 is LNHDA and CDR2 SQIVND (reference sequence). The CDR3 region is CASSISRQRAEAFF. CDR3 sequence (DNA): TGTGCCAGTAGTATATCGAGACAGCGCGCTGAAGCTTTCTTT.

The genes are TRBV19 and TRBJ1-6, with 8 bases matching TRBD1. Trimming at V came to 6 bases and at J to 2 bases, leaving 3 bases not matched to a gene. The CDR3 extends over 15 amino acids. Germline lookup yields CDR1 LNHDA and CDR2 SQIVND (reference sequence). The CDR3 loop reads CASRAQGAYNSPLHF. The CDR3 coding sequence is TGTGCCAGTAGAGCACAGGGGGCCTATAATTCACCCCTCCACTTT.